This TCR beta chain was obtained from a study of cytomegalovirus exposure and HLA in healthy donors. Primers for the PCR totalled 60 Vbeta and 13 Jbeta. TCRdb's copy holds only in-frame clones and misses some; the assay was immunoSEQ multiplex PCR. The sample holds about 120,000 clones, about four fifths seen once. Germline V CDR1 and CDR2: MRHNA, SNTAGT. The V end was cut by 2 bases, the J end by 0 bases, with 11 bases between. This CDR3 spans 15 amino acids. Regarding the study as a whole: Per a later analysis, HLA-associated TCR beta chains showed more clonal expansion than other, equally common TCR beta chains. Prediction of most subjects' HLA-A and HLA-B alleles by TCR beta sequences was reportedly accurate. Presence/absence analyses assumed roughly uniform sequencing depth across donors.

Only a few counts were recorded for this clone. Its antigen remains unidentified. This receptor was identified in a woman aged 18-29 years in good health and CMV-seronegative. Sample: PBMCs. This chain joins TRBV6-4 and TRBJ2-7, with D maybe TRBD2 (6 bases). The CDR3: CASSDNRRDSYEQYF. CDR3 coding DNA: TGTGCCAGCAGTGACAACAGGAGGGACTCCTACGAGCAGTACTTC.